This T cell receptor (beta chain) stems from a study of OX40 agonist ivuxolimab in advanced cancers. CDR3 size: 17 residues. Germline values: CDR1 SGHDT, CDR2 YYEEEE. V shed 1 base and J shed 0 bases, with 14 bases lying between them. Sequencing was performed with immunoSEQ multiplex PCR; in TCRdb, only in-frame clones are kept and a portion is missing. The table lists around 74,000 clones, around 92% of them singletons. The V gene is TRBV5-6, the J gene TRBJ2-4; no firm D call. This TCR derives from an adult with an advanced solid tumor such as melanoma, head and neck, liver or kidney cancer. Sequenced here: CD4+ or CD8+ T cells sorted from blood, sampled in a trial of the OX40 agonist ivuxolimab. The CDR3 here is CASSLRLAVLAKNIQYF. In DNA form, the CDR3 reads TGTGCCAGCAGCTTGAGGTTGGCAGTTCTAGCCAAAAACATTCAGTACTTC.